These T cell receptor beta chains were read from a single sample in a study of control samples from healthy donors and cancer patients. Data came from immunoSEQ multiplex PCR; TCRdb stores just in-frame clones and leaves some out. This sample carries 150,000 to 200,000 clones, roughly 94% of them seen once, and the ten largest clones take 8.5%. The sequenced sample consisted of blood. The receptors stem from a woman aged 40 to 50 in good health. CDR3s include the opening cysteine and the closing phenylalanine or tryptophan. The D gene is left open where the match is weak. The size entry is marked missing in some rows and otherwise reads once, few, many or a size class.

v_call	clone_size	d_call	j_call	cdr3_nt	cdr3_aa
TRBV6-2/TRBV6-3	-	-	TRBJ1-4	TGTGCCAGCAGTTACTCTGGAAAGGGGGGGAGTGAAAAACTGTTTTTT	CASSYSGKGGSEKLFF
TRBV6-6	-	TRBD1	TRBJ1-2	TGTGCCAGCAGTTACTTCGACAGGGTAGACTATGGCTACACCTTC	CASSYFDRVDYGYTF
TRBV7-2	-	TRBD1	TRBJ2-7	TGTGCCAGCAGCTCGGGACAGACCTCCTACGAGCAGTACTTC	CASSSGQTSYEQYF
TRBV15	-	TRBD1	TRBJ1-3	TGTGCCACCAGCAGAGCCCTGGACAGGGTTTCAACTGGAAACACCATATATTTT	CATSRALDRVSTGNTIYF
TRBV6-6	-	-	TRBJ2-7	TGTGCCAGCAGTTTGGGGGCCGGCTCCTACGAGCAGTACTTC	CASSLGAGSYEQYF
TRBV5-6	-	-	TRBJ1-1	TGTGCCAGCAGGTGGGACTTCCAAGGGGACACTGAAGCTTTCTTT	CASRWDFQGDTEAFF
TRBV18	few	-	TRBJ1-4	TGTGCCAGCTCCTCCGCGGACGCTATAGCAGAAAAACTGTTTTTT	CASSSADAIAEKLFF
TRBV19	-	-	TRBJ1-4	TGTGCCAGTAGTAACTTGGCTGAAAAACTGTTTTTT	CASSNLAEKLFF
TRBV19	-	TRBD1	TRBJ2-5	TGTGCCAGTAGTATAGGGACAGGGGGCAAAGAGACCCAGTACTTC	CASSIGTGGKETQYF
TRBV19	-	-	TRBJ1-5	TGTGCCAGTAGTATAACAGGGTTTGATCAGCCCCAGCATTTT	CASSITGFDQPQHF
TRBV2	-	TRBD1	TRBJ1-2	TGTGCCAGCAGTGAGGGGACAGGGGGCATCTATGGCTACACCTTC	CASSEGTGGIYGYTF
TRBV14	-	-	TRBJ2-3	TGTGCCAGCAGCCGCCTACAAGCAGATACGCAGTATTTT	CASSRLQADTQYF
TRBV5-1	once	-	TRBJ2-3	TGCGCCAGCAGCTTGCGGACAGATACGCAGTATTTT	CASSLRTDTQYF
TRBV19	few	TRBD1	TRBJ1-6	TGTGCCAGTAGTATAGAGGACAGGGGGCTCAGGCCCCTCCACTTT	CASSIEDRGLRPLHF
TRBV19	-	TRBD1	TRBJ1-2	TGTGCCAGTAGTATGGGACAGGGCAGGGGCTACACCTTC	CASSMGQGRGYTF
TRBV27	-	-	TRBJ1-2	TGTGCCAGCAGTTTAAAGGCAGGTCAGGTTTCTGGCTACACCTTC	CASSLKAGQVSGYTF
TRBV4-3	once	TRBD2	TRBJ2-5	TGCGCCAGCAGCCAGAGGACTAGCGGACAAGAGACCCAGTACTTC	CASSQRTSGQETQYF
TRBV25-1	-	-	TRBJ2-7	TGTGCCAGCACTGAAGGGGGACTCTACGAGCAGTACTTC	CASTEGGLYEQYF
TRBV4-1	-	-	TRBJ2-1	TGCGCCAGCAGCCAACCCCTTACCCCTCCGGGGGTGAGCTCCTACAATGAGCAGTTCTTC	CASSQPLTPPGVSSYNEQFF
TRBV4-1	once	TRBD1	TRBJ1-4	TGCGCCAGCAGCCAAGTCCGCCAGGGGGCAGGTAATGAAAAACTGTTTTTT	CASSQVRQGAGNEKLFF
TRBV10-3	-	TRBD2	TRBJ2-7	TGTGCCTCAACGGAGGGCGGGAGCTCCTACGAGCAGTACTTC	CASTEGGSSYEQYF
TRBV5-1	once	-	TRBJ2-3	TGCGCCAGCAGCTTGGCAGTCCTTCTTTCTAGCACAGATACGCAGTATTTT	CASSLAVLLSSTDTQYF
TRBV15	once	-	TRBJ2-3	TGTGCCACCAGCAGAGATTCGACAGGCACAGATACGCAGTATTTT	CATSRDSTGTDTQYF
TRBV29-1	-	-	TRBJ1-3	TGCAGCGTGGGAGGAGGCAGTGCCACCGGGGACACCATATATTTT	CSVGGGSATGDTIYF
TRBV4-3	-	TRBD1	TRBJ2-7	TGCGCCAGCAGCGATACAGGGGACGAGCAGTACTTC	CASSDTGDEQYF
TRBV5-5	-	TRBD1	TRBJ1-4	TGTGCCAGCAGCGTCTCAGGGGGGTCCAATGAAAAACTGTTTTTT	CASSVSGGSNEKLFF
TRBV5-1	once	TRBD2	TRBJ2-3	TGCGCCAGCAGCTTGGAGGCTAGCGGGCCAGATACGCAGTATTTT	CASSLEASGPDTQYF
TRBV27	-	TRBD1	TRBJ2-1	TGTGCCAGCAGCCTATCAGGGGGAACGTGGGATGAGCAGTTCTTC	CASSLSGGTWDEQFF
TRBV19	-	-	TRBJ1-3	TGTGCCAGTATCCATCGGTTGTCTCTTGGAAACACCATATATTTT	CASIHRLSLGNTIYF
TRBV29-1	-	-	TRBJ1-5	TGCAGCGTTGAGATAGGGAGGGATCAGCCCCAGCATTTT	CSVEIGRDQPQHF
TRBV5-6	-	TRBD1	TRBJ2-7	TGTGCCAGCAGCTTGGTATGGGGGACAGGGGGCTACGAGCAGTACTTC	CASSLVWGTGGYEQYF
TRBV5-6	-	-	TRBJ1-1	TGTGCCAGCAGCTTGGACGGATTCAACACTGAAGCTTTCTTT	CASSLDGFNTEAFF
TRBV7-3	-	TRBD1	TRBJ1-1	TGTGCCAGCAGCTCTCAACAGGGGACTTCGACTTTCTTT	CASSSQQGTSTFF
TRBV9	-	-	TRBJ1-2	TGTGCCAGCAGCCGGACAGATTATGGCTACACCTTC	CASSRTDYGYTF
TRBV9	-	TRBD1	TRBJ1-2	TGTGCCAGCAGGGGACAGGGGGCAGGTGGCTACACCTTC	CASRGQGAGGYTF
TRBV19	-	-	TRBJ1-1	TGTGCCAGTAGAGGCTATGTCGCTGAAGCTTTCTTT	CASRGYVAEAFF
TRBV5-4	-	-	TRBJ2-5	TGTGCCAGCAGCGGCGGGACGCCGGAGAGCGTGACCCAGTACTTC	CASSGGTPESVTQYF
TRBV4-3	once	-	TRBJ1-2	TGCGCCAGCAGCACAGACCCGGGGGACTATGGCTACACCTTC	CASSTDPGDYGYTF
TRBV19	-	-	TRBJ1-3	TGTGCCAGTAGTGGGGACCGCAGCCCCGGAAACACCATATATTTT	CASSGDRSPGNTIYF
TRBV7-2	-	-	TRBJ1-6	TGTGCCACCTCCCTACTCCCCGGACAGATCTATAATTCACCCCTCCACTTT	CATSLLPGQIYNSPLHF
TRBV7-2	-	-	TRBJ1-5	TGTGCCAGCAGCCCCGCGCAGGCGTTCAATCAGCCCCAGCATTTT	CASSPAQAFNQPQHF
TRBV7-9	-	-	TRBJ1-3	TGTGCCAGCATCCCGTCGGCAGGGGCTGGAAACACCATATATTTT	CASIPSAGAGNTIYF
TRBV6-1	-	-	TRBJ2-3	TGTGCCAGCAGTGAAGCATCCTGGGTCGGAGATACGCAGTATTTT	CASSEASWVGDTQYF
TRBV4-3	-	TRBD1	TRBJ1-2	TGCGCCAGCAGCCAGGGGACAGTAGCTAACTATGGCTACACCTTC	CASSQGTVANYGYTF
TRBV5-8	-	-	TRBJ1-2	TGTGCCAGCAGCTTTGGACTCCTGGGCTATGGCTACACCTTC	CASSFGLLGYGYTF
TRBV9	-	TRBD1	TRBJ2-6	TGTGCCAGCAGCCATAGCCGGGACAGGCCGAACGTCCTGACTTTC	CASSHSRDRPNVLTF
TRBV3-1/TRBV3-2	-	-	TRBJ1-1	TGTGCCAGCACCGCAACAATCAACACTGAAGCTTTCTTT	CASTATINTEAFF
TRBV2	once	-	TRBJ1-5	TGTGCCAGCAGTCCCCGGGAGCAGCCCCAGCATTTT	CASSPREQPQHF
TRBV9	-	-	TRBJ2-3	TGTGCCAGCAGCTCCACAGGATATGACACAGATACGCAGTATTTT	CASSSTGYDTDTQYF
TRBV19	-	TRBD1	TRBJ1-5	TGTGCCAGTAGTATTTCCAGGGGGAATCAGCCCCAGCATTTT	CASSISRGNQPQHF
TRBV5-4	few	-	TRBJ1-2	TGTGCCAGCAGCTTATCAACGACCTCCTACACCTTC	CASSLSTTSYTF
TRBV12-5	-	TRBD1	TRBJ1-1	TGTGCTAGTGCCTTGGACAGGGGGACTGAAGCTTTCTTT	CASALDRGTEAFF